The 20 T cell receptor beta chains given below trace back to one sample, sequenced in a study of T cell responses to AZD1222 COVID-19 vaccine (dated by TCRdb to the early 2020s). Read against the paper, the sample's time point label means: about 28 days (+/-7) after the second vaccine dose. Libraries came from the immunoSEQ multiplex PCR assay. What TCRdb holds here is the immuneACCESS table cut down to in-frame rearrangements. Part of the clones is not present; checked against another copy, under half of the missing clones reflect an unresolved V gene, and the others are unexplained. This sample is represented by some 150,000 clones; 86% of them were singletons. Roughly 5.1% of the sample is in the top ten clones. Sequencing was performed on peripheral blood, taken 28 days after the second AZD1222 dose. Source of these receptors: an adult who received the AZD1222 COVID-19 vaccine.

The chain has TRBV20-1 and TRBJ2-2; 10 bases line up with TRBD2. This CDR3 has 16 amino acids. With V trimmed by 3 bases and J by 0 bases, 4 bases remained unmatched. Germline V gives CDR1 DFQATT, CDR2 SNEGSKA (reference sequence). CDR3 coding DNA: TGCAGTGCTAGTAGCCTAGCGGGGGCGAACACCGGGGAGCTGTTTTTT. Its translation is CSASSLAGANTGELFF.

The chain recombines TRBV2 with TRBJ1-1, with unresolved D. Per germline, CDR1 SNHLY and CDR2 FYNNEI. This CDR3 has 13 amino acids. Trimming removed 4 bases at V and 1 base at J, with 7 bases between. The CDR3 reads CASSGSKNTEAFF. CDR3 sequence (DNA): TGTGCCAGCAGTGGATCCAAGAACACTGAAGCTTTCTTT.

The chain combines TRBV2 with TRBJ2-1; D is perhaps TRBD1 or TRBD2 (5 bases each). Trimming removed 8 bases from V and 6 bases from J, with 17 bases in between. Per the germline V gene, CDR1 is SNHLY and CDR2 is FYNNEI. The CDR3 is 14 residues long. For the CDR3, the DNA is TGTGCCAGCCTGGGGGTCGGGGCGGGCAATGAGCAGTTCTTC. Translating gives CASLGVGAGNEQFF.

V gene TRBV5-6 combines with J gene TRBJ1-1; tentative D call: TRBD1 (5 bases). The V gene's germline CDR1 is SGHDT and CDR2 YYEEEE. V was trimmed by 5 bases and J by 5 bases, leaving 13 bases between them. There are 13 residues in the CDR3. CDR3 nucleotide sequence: TGTGCCAGCAGGGAGACAGATTCTACTGAAGCTTTCTTT. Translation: CASRETDSTEAFF.

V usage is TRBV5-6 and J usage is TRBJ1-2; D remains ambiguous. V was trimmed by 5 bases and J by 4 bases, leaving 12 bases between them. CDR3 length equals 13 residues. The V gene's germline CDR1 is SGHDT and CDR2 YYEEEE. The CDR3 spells CASRPDGPYGYTF. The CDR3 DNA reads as TGTGCCAGCAGACCGGACGGCCCCTATGGCTACACCTTC.

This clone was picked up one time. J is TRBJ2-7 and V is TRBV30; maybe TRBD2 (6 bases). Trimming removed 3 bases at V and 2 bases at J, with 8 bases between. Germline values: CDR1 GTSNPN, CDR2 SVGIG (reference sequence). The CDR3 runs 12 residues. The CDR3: CAWSGSTYEQYF. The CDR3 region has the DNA TGTGCCTGGAGCGGGAGCACCTACGAGCAGTACTTC.

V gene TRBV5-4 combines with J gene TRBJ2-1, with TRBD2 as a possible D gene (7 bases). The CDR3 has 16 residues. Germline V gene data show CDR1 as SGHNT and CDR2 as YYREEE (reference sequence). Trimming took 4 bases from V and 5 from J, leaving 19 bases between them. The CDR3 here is CASSPLGGRQDNEQFF. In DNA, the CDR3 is TGTGCCAGCAGCCCCCTCGGGGGGAGACAGGACAATGAGCAGTTCTTC.

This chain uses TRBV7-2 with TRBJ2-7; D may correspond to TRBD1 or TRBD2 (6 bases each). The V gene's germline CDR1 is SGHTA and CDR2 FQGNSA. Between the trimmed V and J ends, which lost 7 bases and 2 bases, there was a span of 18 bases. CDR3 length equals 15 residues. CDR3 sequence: CASTLGGTFPYEQYF. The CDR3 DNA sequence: TGTGCCAGCACCCTAGGAGGGACATTCCCCTACGAGCAGTACTTC.

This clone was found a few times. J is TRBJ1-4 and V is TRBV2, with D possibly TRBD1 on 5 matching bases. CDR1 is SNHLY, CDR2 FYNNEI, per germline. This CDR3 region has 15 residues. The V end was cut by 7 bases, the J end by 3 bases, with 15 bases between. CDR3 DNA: TGTGCCAGCAAGAGCTGGACGGGGGCTAATGAAAAACTGTTTTTT. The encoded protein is CASKSWTGANEKLFF. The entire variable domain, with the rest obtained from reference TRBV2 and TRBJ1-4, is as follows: EPEVTQTPSHQVTQMGQEVILRCVPISNHLYFYWYRQILGQKVEFLVSFYNNEISEKSEIFDDQFSVERPDGSNFTLKIRSTKLEDSAMYFCASKSWTGANEKLFFGSGTQLSVL.

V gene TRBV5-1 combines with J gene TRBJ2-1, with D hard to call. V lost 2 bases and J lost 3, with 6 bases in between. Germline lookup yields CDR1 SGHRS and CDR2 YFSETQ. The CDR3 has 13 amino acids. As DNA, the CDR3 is TGCGCCAGCAGCTTTGGGGACTACAATGAGCAGTTCTTC. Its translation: CASSFGDYNEQFF.

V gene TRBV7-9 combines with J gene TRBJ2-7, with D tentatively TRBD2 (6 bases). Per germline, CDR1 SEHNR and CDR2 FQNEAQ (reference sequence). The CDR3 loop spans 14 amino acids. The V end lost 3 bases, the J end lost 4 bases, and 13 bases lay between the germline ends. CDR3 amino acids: CASSLGAGLYEQYF. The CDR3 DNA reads TGTGCCAGCAGCTTGGGCGCGGGGTTGTACGAGCAGTACTTC.

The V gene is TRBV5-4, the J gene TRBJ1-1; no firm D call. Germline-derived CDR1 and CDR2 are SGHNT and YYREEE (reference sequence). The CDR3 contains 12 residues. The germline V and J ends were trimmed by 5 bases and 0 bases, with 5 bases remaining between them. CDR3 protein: CASRQVNTEAFF. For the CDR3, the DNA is TGTGCCAGCAGGCAAGTGAACACTGAAGCTTTCTTT.

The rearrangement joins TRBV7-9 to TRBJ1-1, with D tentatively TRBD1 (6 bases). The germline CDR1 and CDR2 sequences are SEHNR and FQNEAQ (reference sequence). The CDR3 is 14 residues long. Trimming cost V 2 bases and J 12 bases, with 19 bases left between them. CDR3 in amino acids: CASSLSRQGNTTFF. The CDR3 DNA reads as TGTGCCAGCAGCTTAAGTCGCCAGGGGAATACCACTTTCTTT.

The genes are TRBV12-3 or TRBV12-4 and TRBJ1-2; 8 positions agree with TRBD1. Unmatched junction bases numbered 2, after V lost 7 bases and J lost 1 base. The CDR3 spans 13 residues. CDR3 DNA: TGTGCCAGCAAAACAGGGGGTAACTATGGCTACACCTTC. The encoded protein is CASKTGGNYGYTF.

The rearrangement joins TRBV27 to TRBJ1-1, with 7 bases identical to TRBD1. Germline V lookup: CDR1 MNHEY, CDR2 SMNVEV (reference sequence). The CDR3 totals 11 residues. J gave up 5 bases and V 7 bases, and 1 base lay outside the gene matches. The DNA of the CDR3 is TGTGCCAGCAACAGGGGAACTGAAGCTTTCTTT. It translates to CASNRGTEAFF.

CDR3 DNA: TGTGCCAGCAGCCAAGAACTATTGGGGGGCTATAATTCACCCCTCCACTTT. This codes for CASSQELLGGYNSPLHF. This sequence joins TRBV3-1 (or the pseudogene TRBV3-2) and TRBJ1-6; perhaps TRBD1 as D (5 bases). V lost 0 bases and J 3 bases, leaving 12 bases between the germline ends. This CDR3 comprises 17 residues. Germline values: CDR1 LGHDT, CDR2 YNNKEL (reference sequence).

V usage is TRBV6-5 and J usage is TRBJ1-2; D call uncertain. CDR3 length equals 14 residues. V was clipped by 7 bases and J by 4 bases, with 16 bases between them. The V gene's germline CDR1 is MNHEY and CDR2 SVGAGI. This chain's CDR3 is CASTHGGQAYGYTF. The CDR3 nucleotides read TGTGCCAGCACCCACGGCGGGCAGGCCTATGGCTACACCTTC.

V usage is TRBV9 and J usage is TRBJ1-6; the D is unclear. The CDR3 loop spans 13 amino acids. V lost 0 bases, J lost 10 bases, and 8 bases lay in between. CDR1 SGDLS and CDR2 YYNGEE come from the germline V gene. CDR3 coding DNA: TGTGCCAGCAGCGTAGGGCAAGGATCACCCCTCCACTTT. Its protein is CASSVGQGSPLHF.

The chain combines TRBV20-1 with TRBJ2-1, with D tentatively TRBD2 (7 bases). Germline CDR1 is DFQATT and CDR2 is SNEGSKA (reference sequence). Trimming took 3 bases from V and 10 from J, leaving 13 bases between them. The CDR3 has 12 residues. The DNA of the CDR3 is TGCAGTGCTAGTAGGGGGGGACGCGAGCAGTTCTTC. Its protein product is CSASRGGREQFF.

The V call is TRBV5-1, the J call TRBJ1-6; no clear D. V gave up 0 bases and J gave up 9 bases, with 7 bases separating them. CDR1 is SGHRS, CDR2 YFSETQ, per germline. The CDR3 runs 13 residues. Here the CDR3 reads CASSLDQLSPLHF. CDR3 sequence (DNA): TGCGCCAGCAGCTTGGACCAGCTTTCACCCCTCCACTTT.